One sample yielded the 19 T cell receptor beta chains listed below, sequenced in a study of T cell responses to AZD1222 COVID-19 vaccine. TCRdb keeps only in-frame clones here, not all; method: immunoSEQ multiplex PCR. The sample carries 130,000 or so clones, roughly 90% recorded once. The sample here was peripheral blood, taken on day 0 of AZD1222 vaccination. The receptors shown here come from an adult in good health.

The gene calls are TRBV2 and TRBJ1-6; maybe TRBD1 (5 bases). This CDR3 contains 19 residues. Deletions cut 2 bases from V and 0 bases from J, with 17 bases between. Germline loops: CDR1 SNHLY, CDR2 FYNNEI. CDR3 coding DNA: TGTGCCAGCAGTGAAAATAGCCATGAGGGGCTCTCCTATAATTCACCCCTCCACTTT. It translates to CASSENSHEGLSYNSPLHF. The whole variable domain, filled in from reference TRBV2 and TRBJ1-6, reads EPEVTQTPSHQVTQMGQEVILRCVPISNHLYFYWYRQILGQKVEFLVSFYNNEISEKSEIFDDQFSVERPDGSNFTLKIRSTKLEDSAMYFCASSENSHEGLSYNSPLHFGNGTRLTVT.

The rearrangement uses TRBV15 and TRBJ1-2; D gene uncertain. CDR1 and CDR2 from the germline V gene are LNHNV and YYDKDF (reference sequence). The CDR3 has 13 residues. Trimming left V 3 bases short and J 5 bases short, with 10 bases between. The CDR3 sequence: CATSSLAVYGYTF. CDR3 in DNA: TGTGCCACCAGCAGCCTGGCTGTATATGGCTACACCTTC.

In this sample, this clone turned up once. The gene calls are TRBV24-1 and TRBJ2-3; D ambiguous. There are 15 residues in the CDR3. The V and J ends lost 10 bases and 1 base respectively, with 17 bases between them. CDR1 KGHDR and CDR2 SFDVKD come from the germline V gene. CDR3 in amino acids: CATARSELGTDTQYF. In nucleotides, the CDR3 is TGTGCCACGGCCCGATCTGAGTTGGGCACAGATACGCAGTATTTT.

The V and J genes are TRBV4-3 and TRBJ2-1; either TRBD1 or TRBD2 may fit D (6 bases each). The germline CDR1 and CDR2 sequences are LGHNA and YSLEER. Trimming shortened V by 2 bases and J by 10 bases, and 12 bases separated the two germline ends. The CDR3 runs 13 residues. CDR3 nucleotides: TGCGCCAGCAGCCAATGGGGGGCTGGAGAGCAGTTCTTC. The encoded protein is CASSQWGAGEQFF.

This chain joins TRBV18 and TRBJ1-3; D is unclear. Trimming took 2 bases from V and 0 from J, leaving 11 bases between them. Looked up from germline, CDR1 is KGHSH and CDR2 is LQKENI. The CDR3 is 16 amino acids. The CDR3 loop is CASSPVGYSSGNTIYF. The CDR3 nucleotides are TGTGCCAGCTCACCAGTCGGGTACTCCTCTGGAAACACCATATATTTT.

The chain carries TRBV9 and TRBJ2-7, with TRBD2 as a possible D gene (6 bases). The CDR3 runs 14 residues. V dropped 0 bases and J dropped 3 bases, with 10 bases sitting between them. Germline-derived CDR1 and CDR2 are SGDLS and YYNGEE. The CDR3 DNA follows: TGTGCCAGCAGCGTAGGGGGAGGTTTCTACGAGCAGTACTTC. Translating gives CASSVGGGFYEQYF.

This chain joins TRBV28 and TRBJ2-1; D might be TRBD1 (5 bases). Germline CDR1 is MDHEN and CDR2 is SYDVKM. CDR3 length equals 14 residues. Trimming removed 4 bases from V and 5 bases from J, with 12 bases in between. CDR3 amino acids: CASSSTDTNNEQFF. For the CDR3, the DNA is TGTGCCAGCAGTTCGACAGATACCAACAATGAGCAGTTCTTC.

This clone was picked up one time. The chain combines TRBV28 with TRBJ2-2; no reliable D call. This CDR3 contains 15 residues. The ends were cut back, 1 base at V and 7 bases at J, with 13 bases in the middle. The germline V gene encodes CDR1 MDHEN and CDR2 SYDVKM. The CDR3 here is CASSLYLFKGGELFF. CDR3 nucleotide sequence: TGTGCCAGCAGTTTATATCTGTTCAAAGGCGGGGAGCTGTTTTTT.

V usage is TRBV6-2 or TRBV6-3 and J usage is TRBJ1-1; 8 bases are a match to TRBD1. V trimming: 2 bases; J trimming: 1 base; junction bases outside the gene matches: 6. The length of the CDR3 is 16 residues. The V gene's germline CDR1 is MNHEY and CDR2 SVGEGT. The CDR3 bases are TGTGCCAGCAGTTACCCCCGACAGGGGTCGAACACTGAAGCTTTCTTT. Protein product: CASSYPRQGSNTEAFF.

The J gene is TRBJ1-1, the V gene TRBV5-1; tentatively, D is TRBD1 (6 bases). This CDR3 is built from 15 residues. Germline lookup yields CDR1 SGHRS and CDR2 YFSETQ. V was pared by 4 bases and J by 9 bases, with 22 bases between. The CDR3 loop is CASSRDTDWGLKAFF. The CDR3, as DNA: TGCGCCAGCAGCAGGGACACCGACTGGGGGCTGAAAGCTTTCTTT. Using reference TRBV5-1 and TRBJ1-1 for the parts outside the CDR3, the full variable domain is KAGVTQTPRYLIKTRGQQVTLSCSPISGHRSVSWYQQTPGQGLQFLFEYFSETQRNKGNFPGRFSGRQFSNSRSEMNVSTLELGDSALYLCASSRDTDWGLKAFFGQGTRLTVV.

V and J are TRBV5-5 and TRBJ2-3; TRBD1 matches at 10 bases. The V gene's germline CDR1 is SGHKS and CDR2 YYEKEE (reference sequence). This CDR3 is 15 amino acids long. V was pared by 0 bases and J by 7 bases, with 5 bases of the junction left unmatched. As DNA, the CDR3 is TGTGCCAGCAGCTTGGTTGGGACAGGGGTCCATACGCAGTATTTT. Protein sequence: CASSLVGTGVHTQYF.

The chain is built from TRBV5-1 and TRBJ2-5; the D gene could be TRBD1 or TRBD2 (5 bases each). The V end was cut by 2 bases, the J end by 5 bases, with 16 bases between. Germline loops: CDR1 SGHRS, CDR2 YFSETQ. The CDR3 is 15 amino acids. The CDR3 here is CASSLGDALGETQYF. CDR3 bases: TGCGCCAGCAGCTTAGGGGACGCACTTGGGGAGACCCAGTACTTC.

The chain employs TRBV7-6 and TRBJ1-4; the D gene is possibly TRBD1 (5 bases). Germline-derived CDR1 and CDR2 are SGHVS and FNYEAQ. This CDR3 is built from 14 residues. Trimming removed 5 bases at V and 6 bases at J, with 13 bases between. For the CDR3, the DNA is TGTGCCAGCAGCCAGACAGAAGCCGATGAAAAACTGTTTTTT. Encoded protein: CASSQTEADEKLFF.

The chain links TRBV5-4 to TRBJ2-7, with a weak D call TRBD1 (5 bases). This CDR3 is 15 amino acids long. V was clipped by 0 bases and J by 3 bases, with 13 bases between them. CDR1 and CDR2 from the germline V gene are SGHNT and YYREEE (reference sequence). CDR3 nucleotides: TGTGCCAGCAGCTTGGGTACTACCCAGGGCTACGAGCAGTACTTC. The encoded protein is CASSLGTTQGYEQYF.

V gene TRBV28 combines with J gene TRBJ2-1, with 16 bases aligning to TRBD2. Germline lookup yields CDR1 MDHEN and CDR2 SYDVKM. CDR3 length: 17 amino acids. V lost 6 bases to trimming and J lost 9 bases; unmatched junction nucleotides: 11. The chain's CDR3 is CASRELGLAGGRGEQFF. CDR3 bases: TGTGCCAGCAGAGAACTGGGACTAGCGGGAGGGCGGGGTGAGCAGTTCTTC.

This chain links TRBV9 with TRBJ2-2; D is tentatively TRBD1 or TRBD2 (5 bases each). The CDR3 sequence is 14 residues long. V was cut by 4 bases and J by 7 bases, with 14 bases left in between. Germline V lookup: CDR1 SGDLS, CDR2 YYNGEE. The CDR3 DNA reads TGTGCCAGCAGCTGGATCGGGACCGGCGGGGAGCTGTTTTTT. It translates to CASSWIGTGGELFF.

The rearrangement joins TRBV4-2 to TRBJ1-6; 10 positions match TRBD1. The V gene's germline CDR1 is LGHNA and CDR2 YNFKEQ. CDR3 size: 17 residues. V dropped 1 base and J dropped 10; count of bases not matched to a gene: 10. The CDR3 is CASSQGDGTGDRSPLHF. The CDR3, as DNA: TGTGCCAGCAGCCAAGGGGACGGGACAGGGGATCGATCACCCCTCCACTTT.

The J gene is TRBJ1-2, the V gene TRBV18, with TRBD1 identical over 8 bases. The CDR3 length is 17 residues. With 3 bases clipped from V and 4 bases from J, the junction kept 13 bases outside the gene matches. Germline assignment: CDR1 KGHSH and CDR2 LQKENI. CDR3 loop: CASSPRNTDRGSYGYTF. The CDR3 bases are TGTGCCAGCTCACCCCGCAATACAGACAGGGGATCCTATGGCTACACCTTC.

The genes are TRBV10-3 and TRBJ1-5; no clear D. V lost 2 bases to trimming and J lost 5 bases, with 10 bases between them. The CDR3 contains 14 residues. Looked up from germline, CDR1 is ENHRY and CDR2 is SYGVKD. CDR3 sequence: CAISEEQIYQPQHF. DNA of the CDR3: TGTGCCATCAGTGAGGAACAGATCTATCAGCCCCAGCATTTT.